Sequencing of this T cell receptor (beta chain) was carried out in a study of T cells in Graves' hyperthyroidism and ophthalmopathy. A few counts support this clonotype. The antigen is unknown. Authors of the study amplified TCR beta CDR3 regions from RNA transcripts. The TCR CDR3 first-round RT-PCR relied on the HTBI primer set. TCRdb independently ran MiXCR on the multiplex PCR reads; one entry per CDR3 protein. The profile shows under 750,000 distinct CDR3 sequences, 15% to 20% of them singletons. Whole-study findings and limits: Also found in blood were most expanded thyroid clonotypes above 0.001.

The CDR3 contains 14 residues. The germline V and J ends were trimmed by 2 bases and 3 bases, with 8 bases remaining between them. Exclusion criteria comprised uncontrolled infection, other autoimmune disease, pregnancy or lactation. Together with thyroid ultrasound, orbital computed tomography, serum thyroxine and TRAb, clinical symptoms were used for diagnoses. Predating any ophthalmopathy symptoms, the blood sample was taken at first hyperthyroidism diagnosis. This TCR was sampled from a woman between 45 and 65 years old with Graves' hyperthyroidism that later progressed to Graves' ophthalmopathy. The rearrangement links TRBV12-3 or TRBV12-4 to TRBJ1-5; D call uncertain. The sequencing sample was made of blood. The CDR3 sequence: CASSLHRSNQPQHF. CDR3 DNA sequence: TGTGCCAGCAGTTTACACCGTTCCAATCAGCCCCAGCATTTT.